The present T cell receptor (beta chain) was sequenced within a study of CD8 T cells in ankylosing spondylitis. The CDR3 consists of 14 residues. CDR1 and CDR2 from the germline V gene are DFQATT and SNEGSKA (reference sequence). Trimming pared 0 bases from V and 4 bases from J, leaving 13 bases between. This clonotype was recorded a few times. Antigen unknown. Findings and caveats of the study: The authors reported significant enrichment of disease-linked clones in matched ankylosing spondylitis synovial fluid. Disease-linked clones bore a CD8+ phenotype, appearing relatively rarely in peripheral blood. Within ankylosing spondylitis blood, a TCR beta motif made up of eight highly homologous variants appeared to be characteristic.

Making use of molecular barcodes, quantitative 5'-RACE generated TCR beta libraries. Each CDR3 protein gets one entry after TCRdb re-called the 5' RACE reads with MiXCR. This table holds approximately 140,000 distinct CDR3 sequences, 40% to 50% found once. Sequences were obtained from synovial fluid, either unsorted or a sorted T cell fraction (not recorded which). The chain joins TRBV20-1 to TRBJ2-7, with a tentative D call TRBD1 (6 bases). The TCR originated in a male donor with ankylosing spondylitis. The CDR3 region is CSARDLERGYEQYF. The DNA of the CDR3 is TGCAGTGCTAGAGATTTGGAAAGGGGGTACGAGCAGTACTTC.